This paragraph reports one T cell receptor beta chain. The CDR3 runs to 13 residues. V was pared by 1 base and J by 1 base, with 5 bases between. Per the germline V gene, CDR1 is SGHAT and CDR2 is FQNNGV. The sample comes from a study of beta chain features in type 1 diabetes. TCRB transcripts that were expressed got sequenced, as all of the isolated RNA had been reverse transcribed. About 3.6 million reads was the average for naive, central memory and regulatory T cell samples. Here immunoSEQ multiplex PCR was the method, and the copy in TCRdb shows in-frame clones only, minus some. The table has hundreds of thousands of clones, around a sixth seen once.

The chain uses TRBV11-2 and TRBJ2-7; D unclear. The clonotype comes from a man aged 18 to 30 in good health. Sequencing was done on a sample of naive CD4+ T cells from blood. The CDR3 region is CASSLVDSYEQYF. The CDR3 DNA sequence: TGTGCCAGCAGCTTAGTAGATTCCTACGAGCAGTACTTC. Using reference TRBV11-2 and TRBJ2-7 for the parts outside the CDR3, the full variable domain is EAGVAQSPRYKIIEKRQSVAFWCNPISGHATLYWYQQILGQGPKLLIQFQNNGVVDDSQLPKDRFSAERLKGVDSTLKIQPAKLEDSAVYLCASSLVDSYEQYFGPGTRLTVT.